A selection of T cell receptor beta chains follows, all from one sample in a study of Graves' ophthalmopathy and Graves' hyperthyroidism. MiXCR, run by TCRdb on the multiplex PCR reads, gives a single entry per CDR3 protein. In the table there are a few hundred thousand distinct CDR3 sequences, about 18% of which are singletons. The sequenced sample consisted of peripheral blood. The receptors stem from an adult woman with stable Graves' hyperthyroidism. The CDR3 runs from the conserved cysteine through the conserved F or W. The order of the fields is V gene, J gene, clone size, D gene, CDR3 protein, CDR3 DNA. D genes are given only for firm matches. Clone size is shown for a subset of rows, as once, few, many or a class of expanded clone.

TRBV15	TRBJ2-3	few	TRBD2	CATSRVPTSGKTDTQYF	TGTGCCACCAGCAGAGTACCGACTAGCGGAAAAACAGATACGCAGTATTTT
TRBV20-1	TRBJ2-2	many	-	CSAAARTGELFF	TGCAGTGCCGCCGCCCGTACCGGAGAGCTGTTTTTT
TRBV28	TRBJ2-2	-	TRBD1	CASHYRGHTGELFF	TGTGCCAGCCACTACAGGGGGCACACCGGGGAGCTGTTTTTT
TRBV11-2	TRBJ2-5	many	-	CASSLEWQDQETQYF	TGTGCCAGCAGCTTAGAGTGGCAAGATCAAGAGACCCAGTACTTC
TRBV27	TRBJ1-2	many	TRBD1	CASSTTYRDSYGYTF	TGTGCCAGCAGTACTACTTACCGGGACAGCTATGGCTACACCTTC
TRBV10-3	TRBJ2-7	few	TRBD2	CAISPILTTSGRVNEQYF	TGTGCCATCAGTCCGATATTGACTACTAGCGGGAGAGTAAACGAGCAGTACTTC
TRBV20-1	TRBJ2-7	many	-	CSAWNVDEQYF	TGCAGTGCTTGGAATGTCGACGAGCAGTACTTC
TRBV6-2/TRBV6-3	TRBJ2-3	few	-	CASTSLGSVETEVDTQYF	TGTGCCAGCACCTCACTGGGTTCAGTTGAAACGGAGGTCGATACGCAGTATTTT
TRBV28	TRBJ1-1	-	TRBD1	CASSLAGGPNTEAFF	TGTGCCAGCAGTTTAGCAGGGGGCCCTAACACTGAAGCTTTCTTT
TRBV20-1	TRBJ1-5	many	-	CSARNNRETGQPQHF	TGCAGTGCTAGAAACAACAGGGAGACGGGTCAGCCCCAGCATTTT
TRBV2	TRBJ2-5	few	TRBD2	CASSDGLAGGWQETQYF	TGTGCCAGCAGTGATGGGCTAGCGGGAGGTTGGCAAGAGACCCAGTACTTC
TRBV6-2/TRBV6-3	TRBJ2-5	-	-	CASTPIPTGMEETQYF	TGTGCCAGCACTCCTATTCCCACGGGGATGGAGGAGACCCAGTACTTC
TRBV28	TRBJ2-7	many	-	CASRNGLLDYEQYF	TGTGCCAGCAGAAACGGATTACTAGATTACGAGCAGTACTTC
TRBV28	TRBJ1-1	many	-	CASSLLAGAAFF	TGTGCCAGCAGTTTGCTTGCGGGGGCGGCTTTCTTT
TRBV6-1	TRBJ2-7	medium-sized	TRBD1	CASSEAGTAYEQYF	TGTGCCAGCAGTGAAGCGGGGACAGCCTACGAGCAGTACTTC
TRBV28	TRBJ2-5	many	-	CASSLTPGAQYF	TGTGCCAGCAGTTTAACCCCGGGGGCCCAGTACTTC
TRBV30	TRBJ1-1	few	-	CAWNQGWNPEAFF	TGTGCCTGGAACCAGGGGTGGAACCCTGAAGCTTTCTTT
TRBV18	TRBJ1-2	many	TRBD1	CASSPPRDSYGYTF	TGTGCCAGCTCACCTCCAAGGGACAGCTATGGCTACACCTTC